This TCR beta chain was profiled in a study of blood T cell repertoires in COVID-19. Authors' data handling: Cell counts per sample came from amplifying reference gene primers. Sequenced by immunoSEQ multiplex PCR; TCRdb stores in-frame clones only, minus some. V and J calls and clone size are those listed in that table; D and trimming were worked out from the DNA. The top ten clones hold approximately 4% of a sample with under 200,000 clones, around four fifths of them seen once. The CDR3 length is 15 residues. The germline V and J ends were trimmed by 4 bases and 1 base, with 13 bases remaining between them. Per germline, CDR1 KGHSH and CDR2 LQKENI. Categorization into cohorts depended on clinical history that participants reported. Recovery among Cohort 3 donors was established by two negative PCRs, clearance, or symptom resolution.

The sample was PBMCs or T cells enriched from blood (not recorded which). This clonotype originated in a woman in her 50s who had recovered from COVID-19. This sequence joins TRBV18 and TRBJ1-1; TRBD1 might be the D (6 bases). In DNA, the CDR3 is TGTGCCAGCTCACGGGGGCGGACAGAGAACACTGAAGCTTTCTTT. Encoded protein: CASSRGRTENTEAFF.